This TCR beta chain is from a study of T cell responses to AZD1222 COVID-19 vaccine. The V end lost 5 bases, the J end lost 6 bases, and 7 bases lay between the germline ends. CDR1 SEHNR and CDR2 FQNEAQ come from the germline V gene (reference sequence). The CDR3 length is 12 residues. Produced via immunoSEQ multiplex PCR; TCRdb's table is partial and in-frame only. The sample consists of tens of thousands of clones, roughly three quarters of them appearing once. The sample was peripheral blood, taken on day 0 of MenACWY control vaccination. The genes are TRBV7-9 and TRBJ1-4; D unclear. The sequence was collected from an adult in good health. CDR3 sequence: CASSPRDEKLFF. The CDR3 DNA follows: TGTGCCAGCAGCCCACGGGATGAAAAACTGTTTTTT.